The text below deals with one TCR beta chain. The data were taken from a study of blood T cell repertoires in COVID-19. Produced via immunoSEQ multiplex PCR; TCRdb's table is partial and in-frame only. The sample contains a few hundred thousand clones, roughly 85% of which appear only once. Germline V gene data show CDR1 as LGHNA and CDR2 as YNFKEQ. The CDR3 sequence is 18 residues long. The V end was cut by 0 bases, the J end by 5 bases, with 19 bases between. The sample consisted of peripheral blood. The J gene is TRBJ2-2, the V gene TRBV4-2; possibly TRBD2 for D (6 bases). This TCR was sampled from a man in his fifties with active or convalescent COVID-19. Written as DNA, the CDR3 is TGTGCCAGCAGCCAAGAATGGGTGGGGACGGGAGCGACCGGGGAGCTGTTTTTT. It specifies CASSQEWVGTGATGELFF.